This T cell receptor (beta chain) was found in a study of cytomegalovirus exposure and HLA in healthy donors. This CDR3 is 16 amino acids long. Germline V CDR1 and CDR2: MGHRA, YSYEKL. Trimming left V 1 base short and J 4 bases short, with 16 bases between. Despite likely unrecorded immune exposures, the donors were nominally healthy at the time of sampling. Both 60 Vbeta primers and 13 Jbeta primers went into the PCR. Profiling relied on immunoSEQ multiplex PCR, and the TCRdb table lists in-frame clones only, not all of them. Of some 100,000 clones listed, over 70% are singletons. The chain carries TRBV4-1 and TRBJ1-1, with D tentatively TRBD1 (5 bases). Sequencing input: PBMCs. The clonotype originates from a woman between 50 and 59 years old in good health and CMV-seropositive. Written as DNA, the CDR3 is TGCGCCAGCAGCCAAGTCCCGGGGCGGAGGGGCACTGAAGCTTTCTTT. Amino acid sequence: CASSQVPGRRGTEAFF.